This passage covers 4 T cell receptor beta chains from one sample sequenced in a study of vaccination effects on CD4 cells after COVID-19. In the ViraFEST assay, antigen-specific CD4+ clonotypes were identified by expansion after peptide-pool stimulation. Culture lasted roughly eleven days before CD4+ T cell isolation. Previously uninfected by SARS-CoV-2, the vaccine recipients also showed negative nucleocapsid antibodies. Only in-frame clones appear in the TCRdb table, and some are missing; sequencing was by immunoSEQ multiplex PCR. The repertoire includes 55,000 to 80,000 clones, approximately 72% of them detected once, and approximately 3.8% sits in the top ten. Their antigen targets remain unknown. This specimen consisted of CD4+ T cells from PBMCs cultured with HCoV-OC43 spike peptides, obtained before COVID-19 vaccination. The subset: HCoV-OC43 spike overlapping peptide pool stimulation. These receptors were obtained from a human donor who received a COVID-19 vaccine.

The chain is built from TRBV5-5 and TRBJ1-2; 7 bases align to TRBD1. The trim removed 6 bases at V and 6 bases at J, leaving 8 bases unmatched. The CDR3 consists of 13 residues. Germline V CDR1 and CDR2: SGHKS, YYEKEE (reference sequence). The CDR3 coding sequence is TGTGCCAGCATCTCACAGGGGTTACATGGCTACACCTTC. This gives the protein CASISQGLHGYTF.

The chain employs TRBV4-1 and TRBJ2-3; 9 positions match TRBD1. Per germline, CDR1 MGHRA and CDR2 YSYEKL. CDR3 length equals 15 residues. V lost 4 bases and J lost 4; bases outside the gene matches: 6. The CDR3 sequence is CASSRRQGDPDTQYF. The CDR3 region has the DNA TGCGCCAGCAGCCGAAGACAGGGGGATCCAGATACGCAGTATTTT.

The J gene is TRBJ1-1, the V gene TRBV6-2 or TRBV6-3; 8 bases align to TRBD1. This CDR3 comprises 15 residues. V gave up 2 bases and J gave up 6 bases; unmatched junction bases: 8. Germline-derived CDR1 and CDR2 are MNHEY and SVGEGT. CDR3: CASSYTGTGRAEAFF. CDR3 bases: TGTGCCAGCAGTTACACAGGGACAGGACGTGCTGAAGCTTTCTTT.

This chain joins TRBV9 and TRBJ2-1; weak D call: TRBD2 (5 bases). CDR1 and CDR2 (germline): SGDLS, YYNGEE. There are 15 residues in the CDR3. Trimming pared 0 bases from V and 6 bases from J, leaving 13 bases between. The CDR3 DNA follows: TGTGCCAGCAGCGTAGGAGGACTCTCTACCAATGAGCAGTTCTTC. Protein: CASSVGGLSTNEQFF.